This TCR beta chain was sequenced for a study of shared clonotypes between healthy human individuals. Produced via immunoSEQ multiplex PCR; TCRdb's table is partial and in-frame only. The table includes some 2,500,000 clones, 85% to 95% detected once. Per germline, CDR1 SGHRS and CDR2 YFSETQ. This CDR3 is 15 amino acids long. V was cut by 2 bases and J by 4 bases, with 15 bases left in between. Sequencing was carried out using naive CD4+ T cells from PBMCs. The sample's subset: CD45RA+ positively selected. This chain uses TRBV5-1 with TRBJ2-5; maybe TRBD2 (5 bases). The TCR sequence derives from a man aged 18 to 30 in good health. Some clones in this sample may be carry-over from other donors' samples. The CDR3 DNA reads TGCGCCAGCAGCTTCGGTGGCCCACGGGGAGAGACCCAGTACTTC. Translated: CASSFGGPRGETQYF.